One sample yielded the 10 T cell receptor beta chains listed below, sequenced in a study of long-term antiretroviral therapy in people with HIV. Survey level was the resolution at which the v3.0 immunoSEQ assay ran. Generated by immunoSEQ multiplex PCR, the TCRdb table keeps only in-frame clones and is missing some. The repertoire holds 25,000 to 30,000 clones, with 80% to 85% as singletons. The sequenced sample was unsorted PBMCs, obtained around 2.8 years after starting antiretroviral therapy. These receptors originate from a man aged 25 to 40 with HIV.

V and J are TRBV6-1 and TRBJ2-7; the D gene is possibly TRBD1 (5 bases). Germline V gene lookup returns CDR1 MNHNS and CDR2 SASEGT. The CDR3 length is 15 residues. V was trimmed by 7 bases and J by 4 bases, leaving 20 bases between them. This CDR3 is CASMSQGLKGYEQYF. The CDR3 DNA is TGTGCCAGCATGTCTCAGGGTCTAAAGGGGTACGAGCAGTACTTC.

This chain joins TRBV30 and TRBJ1-2; D is unresolved. Germline V gene sequence: CDR1 GTSNPN, CDR2 SVGIG (reference sequence). The CDR3 is 13 residues long. The ends were cut back, 3 bases at V and 8 bases at J, with 16 bases in the middle. CDR3 sequence (DNA): TGTGCCTGGAGGGATTCTGGGGAAATAGGCTACACCTTC. Its protein product is CAWRDSGEIGYTF. Full variable domain (missing parts from reference TRBV30 and TRBJ1-2): SQTIHQWPATLVQPVGSPLSLECTVEGTSNPNLYWYRQAAGRGLQLLFYSVGIGQISSEVPQNLSASRPQDRQFILSSKKLLLSDSGFYLCAWRDSGEIGYTFGSGTRLTVV.

The rearrangement joins TRBV6-4 to TRBJ1-3; no clear D. Germline values: CDR1 MRHNA, CDR2 SNTAGT. The CDR3 runs to 16 residues. V was shortened by 6 bases and J by 2 bases, with 17 bases between the two germline ends. This CDR3 reads CASRKGGSETGNTIYF. The CDR3 region has the DNA TGTGCCAGCAGAAAAGGAGGGTCTGAAACTGGAAACACCATATATTTT.

The chain recombines TRBV28 with TRBJ1-5; D unresolved. This CDR3 has 13 amino acids. V lost 3 bases and J 11 bases, leaving 14 bases between the germline ends. The germline gives CDR1 MDHEN, CDR2 SYDVKM. Here the CDR3 reads CASSFRSTQSQHF. DNA of the CDR3: TGTGCCAGCAGTTTCCGGTCCACGCAATCCCAGCATTTT. Supplemented by reference TRBV28 and TRBJ1-5, the full variable domain reads DVKVTQSSRYLVKRTGEKVFLECVQDMDHENMFWYRQDPGLGLRLIYFSYDVKMKEKGDIPEGYSVSREKKERFSLILESASTNQTSMYLCASSFRSTQSQHFGDGTRLSIL.

The rearrangement links TRBV28 to TRBJ2-5; no clear D gene. The ends were cut back, 2 bases at V and 0 bases at J, with 10 bases in the middle. Germline V gives CDR1 MDHEN, CDR2 SYDVKM. This CDR3 is 15 amino acids long. For the CDR3, the DNA is TGTGCCAGCAGTTTAACAGCGCCGTACCAAGAGACCCAGTACTTC. The encoded protein is CASSLTAPYQETQYF.

The chain couples TRBV29-1 to TRBJ1-5; D call uncertain. The germline CDR1 and CDR2 sequences are SQVTM and ANQGSEA. This CDR3 has 13 residues. Trimming removed 5 bases from V and 4 bases from J, with 12 bases in between. The CDR3 here is CSVQAQPNQPQHF. The CDR3 DNA reads TGCAGCGTTCAGGCCCAGCCAAATCAGCCCCAGCATTTT.

This clone was seen more than once but under ten times. This sequence joins TRBV5-1 and TRBJ2-7, with TRBD1 identical over 9 bases. This CDR3 region has 14 residues. Germline V gene lookup returns CDR1 SGHRS and CDR2 YFSETQ. V shed 2 bases and J 5 bases; nucleotides not matched to a gene: 5. The CDR3 protein is CASSFRTGDHEQYF. DNA of the CDR3: TGCGCCAGCAGCTTCCGGACAGGGGACCACGAGCAGTACTTC.

V is TRBV27 and J is TRBJ1-4; D is unresolved. Germline V gene lookup returns CDR1 MNHEY and CDR2 SMNVEV (reference sequence). The CDR3 runs to 13 residues. The V gene lost 0 bases and the J gene lost 10 bases, with 9 bases spanning the gap. The CDR3 coding sequence is TGTGCCAGCAGTTTATCGGGGTACGGAAAACTGTTTTTT. This gives the protein CASSLSGYGKLFF.

V is TRBV4-1 and J is TRBJ1-1; TRBD1 agrees at 7 bases. Germline values: CDR1 MGHRA, CDR2 YSYEKL. CDR3 size: 16 residues. With V trimmed by 0 bases and J by 3 bases, 7 bases remained unmatched. CDR3 in amino acids: CASSQDPPGGDTEAFF. The CDR3 DNA reads as TGCGCCAGCAGCCAAGACCCCCCAGGGGGGGACACTGAAGCTTTCTTT.

The chain couples TRBV29-1 to TRBJ1-2; no reliable D call. This CDR3 contains 13 residues. Germline lookup yields CDR1 SQVTM and CDR2 ANQGSEA. V lost 3 bases, J lost 0 bases, and 8 bases lay in between. Here the CDR3 DNA reads TGCAGCGTTGAGGCTAATGCTAACTATGGCTACACCTTC. Encoded protein: CSVEANANYGYTF.